This note documents a single T cell receptor beta chain sequence. It lacks a known antigen. There are no base qualities to consult, and no much larger clone falls within one base. This sample was taken from a study of blood T cell repertoires in COVID-19 (dated by TCRdb to 2020 to 2021). The study in broad terms: Samples from collaborators originated in the United States, Italy and Spain and spanned both the acute and convalescent phases of COVID-19. The material from the prospective study consisted of cDNA or gDNA derived from T cells, B-cell-depleted T cells, or PBMCs. Subjects who had been exposed to COVID-19, were actively infected with it, or had recovered from it provided the deeply sampled blood TCRbeta repertoires that made up the dataset. The repertoires were made available in a free public database intended to serve as a resource for research on the immune response to SARS-CoV-2. Samples were obtained from the ongoing ImmuneRACE study (first 160 participants) and from over 1,000 subjects provided by 6 global collaborators. Nearly every sample came with metadata listing a de-identified subject ID, COVID-19 status, age in years and sex. Where available, HLA class I and class II types were obtained from metadata supplied by the sample provider rather than from assay-based typing. What the study reported, not specific to this receptor: How much clinical and demographic metadata was included differed by source and by participant, and the metadata was provided uncurated.

The immunoSEQ Assay, a bias-controlled multiplex PCR, was used to amplify TCRbeta CDR3 regions from genomic DNA. On the study's bioinformatics: Nucleated cell counts per sample were estimated from amplification of reference gene primers within the assay. To quantify the absolute abundance of each unique TCRbeta CDR3 rearrangement, sequence reads were collapsed and filtered. For each sample, productive Simpson clonality was calculated as the square root of Simpson's diversity index over productive rearrangements. What TCRdb holds here is the immuneACCESS table cut down to in-frame rearrangements. Part of the clones is not present; checked against another copy, under half of the missing clones reflect an unresolved V gene, and the others are unexplained. That table furnishes V, J and clone size, whereas the DNA furnished D and trimming. This sample comprises roughly 88,000 clones, roughly 72% of them detected only once. The leading ten clones occupy around 23% of the sample.

The collaborating institutions used their own protocols to collect whole blood in K2EDTA tubes. For TCRbeta analysis, collaborators shipped samples as frozen whole blood, isolated PBMCs, or DNA extracted from either of those sample types. V trim: 4 bases; J trim: 1 base; unmatched bases: 6. The germline V gene provides CDR1 SGHAT and CDR2 FQNNGV. Including the terminal cysteine and phenylalanine, the CDR3 comprises 16 residues. Here the CDR3 DNA is all that survives: 48 bases in frame from base 1. This sequence was found in a woman aged 55-69 years in a cohort sampled during active or convalescent COVID-19. This sequence uses TRBV11-2 and TRBJ2-5; 10 central bases correspond to TRBD2. The material sequenced was peripheral blood. The CDR3 region has the sequence CASSSPSGGLQETQYF. The DNA is TGTGCCAGCAGCTCCCCTAGCGGGGGTCTCCAAGAGACCCAGTACTTC.